This TCR beta chain emerged from a study of neurological immune-mediated disorders. A single record per CDR3 protein comes from TCRdb applying MiXCR to the 5' RACE reads. The table records about 66,000 distinct CDR3 sequences, around 3.7% of them present only once. This clonotype was seen a few times. Specimen: PBMCs. The TCR originated in a man aged 40-50 years with multiple sclerosis.

This CDR3 is CASSVLEGFDYGYTF. Written as DNA, the CDR3 is TGTGCCAGTAGTGTTCTCGAGGGGTTCGACTATGGCTACACCTTC. The rearrangement uses TRBV19 and TRBJ1-2; maybe TRBD1 (5 bases). Trimming stripped 5 bases from V and 3 bases from J, with 16 bases between. Germline assignment: CDR1 LNHDA and CDR2 SQIVND (reference sequence). This CDR3 contains 15 residues.